The rows below give T cell receptor beta chains drawn from one sample of a study of molecular identifiers for immune sequencing clone quantification. TCRdb reprocessed the PCR reads via MiXCR and lists one record per CDR3 protein. The sample yields around 40,000 distinct CDR3 sequences, 15% to 20% seen once. Sequenced material: naive CD8+ T cells from blood, with Jurkat cell RNA spiked in. The receptors were sampled from a human donor in good health. Some libraries in this study had Jurkat cell RNA spiked in. CDR3s include the opening cysteine and the closing phenylalanine or tryptophan. D genes are given only for firm matches. Expanded clones get a size class; other rows say once, few or many, or leave the size out.

D | J | V | size | CDR3 | DNA
. | TRBJ2-7 | TRBV11-2 | many | CASSRTDGAYEQYF | TGTGCCAGCAGCCGGACGGATGGAGCTTACGAGCAGTACTTC
TRBD1 | TRBJ1-1 | TRBV6-2/TRBV6-3 | many | CASRTMGQNEAFF | TGTGCCAGCAGAACAATGGGACAGAATGAAGCTTTCTTT
TRBD2 | TRBJ2-3 | TRBV12-3/TRBV12-4 | many | CASSPTSGRDTQYF | TGTGCCAGCAGTCCCACTAGCGGAAGAGATACGCAGTATTTT
TRBD2 | TRBJ2-7 | TRBV4-2 | medium-sized | CASSPEAGPSSYEQYF | TGTGCCAGCAGCCCGGAAGCGGGGCCCAGCTCCTACGAGCAGTACTTC
TRBD2 | TRBJ2-3 | TRBV4-3 | . | CASSQEGLAGVTSTGTQYF | TGCGCCAGCAGCCAAGAGGGGCTAGCGGGGGTTACTAGCACAGGTACGCAGTATTTT
TRBD1 | TRBJ2-1 | TRBV19 | few | CASSMGTGTAYDEQFF | TGTGCCAGTAGTATGGGAACCGGGACAGCCTACGATGAGCAGTTCTTC
. | TRBJ2-7 | TRBV4-2 | many | CASSQVVGNEQYF | TGTGCCAGCAGCCAAGTTGTTGGGAACGAGCAGTACTTC
. | TRBJ1-5 | TRBV19 | many | CASQWGGNNQPQHF | TGTGCCAGCCAATGGGGGGGGAACAATCAGCCCCAGCATTTT
TRBD1 | TRBJ2-1 | TRBV6-2/TRBV6-3 | . | CASRTGAYNEQFF | TGTGCCAGCAGGACAGGGGCCTACAATGAGCAGTTCTTC
. | TRBJ2-3 | TRBV9 | many | CASSIQSGLDTQYF | TGTGCCAGCAGCATCCAATCGGGGTTAGATACGCAGTATTTT
. | TRBJ1-5 | TRBV4-1 | many | CAGSPIRGGNQPQHF | TGCGCCGGCAGTCCGATAAGAGGAGGCAATCAGCCCCAGCATTTT
. | TRBJ1-2 | TRBV5-7 | . | CASSLDDYGYTF | TGTGCCAGCAGCTTGGACGACTATGGCTACACCTTC
. | TRBJ1-2 | TRBV6-5 | . | CASSLRGGGYTF | TGTGCCAGCAGTTTACGGGGCGGCGGCTACACCTTC
TRBD1 | TRBJ2-7 | TRBV28 | many | CASSPPQGVTYEQYF | TGTGCCAGCAGTCCCCCTCAGGGGGTGACCTACGAGCAGTACTTC
. | TRBJ2-2 | TRBV7-9 | many | CASSSPRQNTGELFF | TGTGCCAGCAGCTCGCCCCGCCAGAACACCGGGGAGCTGTTTTTT
TRBD1 | TRBJ1-1 | TRBV7-2 | medium-sized | CASSLAGTVEAFF | TGTGCCAGCAGCTTAGCCGGGACAGTTGAAGCTTTCTTT
. | TRBJ1-5 | TRBV28 | few | CASSLRGPGIQPQHF | TGTGCCAGCAGTTTGAGGGGCCCCGGTATTCAGCCCCAGCATTTT
TRBD1 | TRBJ2-7 | TRBV14 | . | CASSPWAQGYEQYF | TGTGCCAGCAGCCCCTGGGCACAGGGGTACGAGCAGTACTTC
. | TRBJ2-5 | TRBV7-9 | once | CASSSRPGQGGATQYF | TGTGCCAGCAGCTCACGCCCGGGGCAGGGTGGAGCGACCCAGTACTTC
. | TRBJ2-7 | TRBV29-1 | many | CSVEGWGTLSEQYF | TGCAGCGTTGAAGGATGGGGGACCCTCTCCGAGCAGTACTTC
. | TRBJ1-5 | TRBV6-2/TRBV6-3 | many | CASSDPEDIDSNQPQHF | TGTGCCAGCAGTGACCCCGAGGACATAGATAGCAATCAGCCCCAGCATTTT
TRBD2 | TRBJ2-7 | TRBV5-4 | many | CASSLGAGGLDEQYF | TGTGCCAGCAGCTTGGGAGCGGGGGGGCTGGACGAGCAGTACTTC
. | TRBJ2-3 | TRBV20-1 | many | CSARDSEGGAPLTDTQYF | TGCAGTGCTAGAGATTCCGAAGGGGGGGCCCCTCTCACAGATACGCAGTATTTT
. | TRBJ2-7 | TRBV5-4 | many | CASSLEDLGVEYF | TGTGCCAGCAGCTTGGAGGATTTGGGGGTTGAGTACTTC
. | TRBJ2-4 | TRBV20-1 | few | CSAWGIRGGRAKNIQYF | TGCAGTGCATGGGGAATCAGGGGAGGGAGGGCCAAAAACATTCAGTACTTC
TRBD2 | TRBJ2-3 | TRBV5-1 | many | CASSFEVSGSGADTQYF | TGCGCCAGCAGCTTTGAGGTTAGCGGGAGCGGGGCAGATACGCAGTATTTT
. | TRBJ2-7 | TRBV7-6 | once | CASSLGGISYEQYF | TGTGCCAGCAGCTTAGGGGGGATCTCCTACGAGCAGTACTTC
TRBD2 | TRBJ2-3 | TRBV10-2 | many | CASRETSGISTDTQYF | TGCGCCAGCAGGGAGACTAGCGGGATTAGCACAGATACGCAGTATTTT
TRBD2 | TRBJ2-3 | TRBV3-1 | many | CASSQGYSGGIEDTQYF | TGTGCCAGCAGCCAAGGTTACAGCGGGGGGATTGAAGATACGCAGTATTTT
TRBD2 | TRBJ2-2 | TRBV18 | . | CASSLSGTGNTGELFF | TGTGCCAGCTCACTAAGCGGGACGGGGAACACCGGGGAGCTGTTTTTT
TRBD2 | TRBJ2-5 | TRBV15 | medium-sized | CATSRYSGRAETQYF | TGTGCCACCAGCAGATACAGCGGGAGAGCAGAGACCCAGTACTTC
. | TRBJ2-2 | TRBV7-9 | many | CASSLVAGDTGELFF | TGTGCCAGCAGCTTAGTGGCAGGCGACACCGGGGAGCTGTTTTTT
. | TRBJ2-3 | TRBV27 | few | CASSLSSPDTQYF | TGTGCCAGCAGTTTATCGAGCCCAGATACGCAGTATTTT
. | TRBJ2-5 | TRBV2 | many | CASNPTAEDQETQYF | TGTGCCAGCAACCCGACGGCGGAAGACCAAGAGACCCAGTACTTC
TRBD2 | TRBJ2-1 | TRBV6-1 | many | CASSELIAGGINEQFF | TGTGCCAGCAGTGAGTTAATAGCGGGAGGTATTAATGAGCAGTTCTTC
TRBD2 | TRBJ2-2 | TRBV14 | few | CASTWDYGSGELFF | TGTGCCAGCACCTGGGACTACGGCTCCGGGGAGCTGTTTTTT
TRBD1 | TRBJ1-5 | TRBV15 | . | CATSSPGQGALHQPQHF | TGTGCCACCAGCAGCCCCGGACAGGGGGCGTTACATCAGCCCCAGCATTTT
. | TRBJ1-1 | TRBV20-1 | many | CSAASGTTAEAFF | TGCAGTGCCGCCTCCGGGACGACGGCTGAAGCTTTCTTT
. | TRBJ2-7 | TRBV20-1 | few | CSARDLRVPTYEQYF | TGCAGTGCTAGAGATCTTAGGGTCCCCACCTACGAGCAGTACTTC
. | TRBJ2-3 | TRBV29-1 | medium-sized | CSVVLGGLADTQYF | TGCAGCGTTGTCCTGGGGGGCCTTGCAGATACGCAGTATTTT
TRBD1 | TRBJ2-7 | TRBV27 | many | CASSPGQAVEQYF | TGTGCCAGCAGTCCGGGACAGGCGGTCGAGCAGTACTTC
TRBD2 | TRBJ2-3 | TRBV18 | many | CASSPPPSGGRTDTQYF | TGTGCCAGCTCACCACCGCCCAGCGGGGGCCGCACAGATACGCAGTATTTT
TRBD2 | TRBJ2-3 | TRBV6-1 | . | CASSEREWDTQYF | TGTGCCAGCAGTGAGCGGGAGTGGGATACGCAGTATTTT
. | TRBJ2-1 | TRBV30 | many | CAWSRGDNEQFF | TGTGCCTGGAGTAGAGGGGACAATGAGCAGTTCTTC
. | TRBJ2-3 | TRBV6-1 | many | CATGGRAETDTQYF | TGTGCCACCGGTGGCAGGGCAGAAACAGATACGCAGTATTTT
. | TRBJ2-7 | TRBV20-1 | few | CSARGVERSPSYEQYF | TGCAGTGCTAGAGGAGTCGAGCGGTCTCCCTCCTACGAGCAGTACTTC